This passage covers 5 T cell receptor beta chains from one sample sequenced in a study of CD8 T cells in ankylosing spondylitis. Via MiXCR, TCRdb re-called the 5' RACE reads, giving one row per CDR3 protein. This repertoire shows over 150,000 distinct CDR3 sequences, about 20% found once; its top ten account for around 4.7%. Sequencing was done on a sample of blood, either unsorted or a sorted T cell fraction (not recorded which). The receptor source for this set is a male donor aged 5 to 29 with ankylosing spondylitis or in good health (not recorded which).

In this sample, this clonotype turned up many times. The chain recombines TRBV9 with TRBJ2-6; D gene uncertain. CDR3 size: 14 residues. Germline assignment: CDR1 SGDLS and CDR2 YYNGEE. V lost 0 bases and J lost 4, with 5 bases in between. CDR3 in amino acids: CASSVDQGANVLTF. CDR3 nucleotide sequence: TGTGCCAGCAGCGTAGACCAGGGGGCCAACGTCCTGACTTTC.

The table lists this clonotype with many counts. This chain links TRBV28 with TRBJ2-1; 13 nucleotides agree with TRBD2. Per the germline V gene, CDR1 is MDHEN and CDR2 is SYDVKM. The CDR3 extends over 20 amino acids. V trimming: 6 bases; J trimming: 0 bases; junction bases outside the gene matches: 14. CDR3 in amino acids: CASSKIKGLAGFSSYNEQFF. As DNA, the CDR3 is TGTGCCAGCAGCAAAATAAAGGGACTAGCGGGGTTTAGCTCCTACAATGAGCAGTTCTTC. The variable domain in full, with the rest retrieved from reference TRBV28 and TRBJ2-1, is DVKVTQSSRYLVKRTGEKVFLECVQDMDHENMFWYRQDPGLGLRLIYFSYDVKMKEKGDIPEGYSVSREKKERFSLILESASTNQTSMYLCASSKIKGLAGFSSYNEQFFGPGTRLTVL.

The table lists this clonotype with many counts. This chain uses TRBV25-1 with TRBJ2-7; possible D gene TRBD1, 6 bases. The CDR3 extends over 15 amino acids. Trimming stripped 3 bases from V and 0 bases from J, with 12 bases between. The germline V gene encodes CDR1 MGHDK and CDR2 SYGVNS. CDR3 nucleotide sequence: TGTGCCAGCAGTGAGGGGGTAGGGGGCTCCTACGAGCAGTACTTC. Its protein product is CASSEGVGGSYEQYF.

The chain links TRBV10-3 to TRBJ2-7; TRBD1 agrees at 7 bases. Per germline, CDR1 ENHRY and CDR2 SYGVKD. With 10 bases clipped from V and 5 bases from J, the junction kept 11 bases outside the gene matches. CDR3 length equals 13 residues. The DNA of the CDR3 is TGTGCCACGCGTCCCGGGACAGCCGACGAGCAGTACGTC. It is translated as CATRPGTADEQYV.

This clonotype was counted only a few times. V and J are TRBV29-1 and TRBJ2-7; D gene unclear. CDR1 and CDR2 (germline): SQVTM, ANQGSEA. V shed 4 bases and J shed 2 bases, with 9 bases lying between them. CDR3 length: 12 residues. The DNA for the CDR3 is TGCAGCGTTGGTGATATAGCCTACGAGCAGTACTTC. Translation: CSVGDIAYEQYF.